This T cell receptor beta chain was retrieved from a study of T cell repertoires in cytomegalovirus infection. Study findings and constraints: Identification of carriers of CMV plus the relevant HLA was achieved through cumulative public TCR beta family frequency.

This clonotype was picked up many times. Its antigen is as yet unknown. TCRdb itself ran the reads through MiXCR, one entry per CDR3 protein. In the table there are about 180,000 distinct CDR3 sequences, approximately 15% of which are singletons. The sample was PBMCs. The receptor was isolated from a human donor in good health (CMV status not recorded). Some clones in this sample may be carry-over from other donors' samples.

The CDR3 region has the DNA TGTGCCAGCAGCTTAGGGGCCCGCGACACCGGGGAGCTGTTTTTT. Its protein is CASSLGARDTGELFF. The genes are TRBV7-8 and TRBJ2-2, with no clear D. The V gene lost 1 base and the J gene lost 3 bases, with 9 bases spanning the gap. Germline V gene lookup returns CDR1 SGHVS and CDR2 FQNEAQ. The length of the CDR3 is 15 residues.